This T cell receptor (beta chain) was observed in a study of cytomegalovirus exposure and HLA in healthy donors. J lost 2 bases, V lost 4 bases, and 6 bases had no gene match. The CDR3 consists of 14 residues. Per the germline V gene, CDR1 is GTSNPN and CDR2 is SVGIG (reference sequence). Primers: 60 Vbeta forward and 13 Jbeta reverse. The assay was immunoSEQ multiplex PCR, and TCRdb's table has in-frame clones only and misses some. The sample consists of about 150,000 clones, around 60% of them appearing once. The V call is TRBV30, the J call TRBJ2-7; 9 bases agree with TRBD1. The sequencing sample was made of PBMCs. The clonotype originates from a woman aged 60-75 years in good health and CMV-seropositive. CDR3 amino acids: CAWNPGTGPYEQYF. The CDR3 nucleotides read TGTGCCTGGAACCCCGGGACAGGGCCCTACGAGCAGTACTTC.